The clone carrying this TCR beta chain occurred a few times. This entry comes from a study of beta chain features in type 1 diabetes. Isolated RNA was reverse transcribed in full, so expressed TCRB transcripts were sequenced. Only in-frame clones appear in the TCRdb table, and some are missing; sequencing was by immunoSEQ multiplex PCR. The sample has around 150,000 clones; around 7% are singletons. This TCR derives from a woman aged 30 to 39 in good health. The sequenced sample consisted of central memory CD4+ T cells from blood.

CDR3 sequence reads: CASSLSDARAGYNEQFF. CDR3 nucleotide sequence: TGTGCCAGCAGTTTATCCGATGCCAGAGCGGGGTACAATGAGCAGTTCTTC. The rearrangement links TRBV28 to TRBJ2-1; 7 bases fit TRBD2. V was pared by 1 base and J by 4 bases, with 10 bases of the junction left unmatched. This CDR3 region has 17 residues. Germline V gene sequence: CDR1 MDHEN, CDR2 SYDVKM.